This T cell receptor (beta chain) was profiled in a study of blood T cell repertoires in COVID-19. About the study: Both acute and convalescent COVID-19 samples were obtained from the United States, Italy and Spain. In each case, the material was cDNA or gDNA derived from T cells, B-cell-depleted T cells, or PBMCs.

The CDR3 is made up of 15 amino acids. Trimming removed 1 base at V and 5 bases at J, with 15 bases between. Germline V gene sequence: CDR1 SGHTS, CDR2 YDEGEE. Some clones are missing from TCRdb's copy, which holds only in-frame ones; the method was immunoSEQ multiplex PCR. The profile shows 69,000 or so clones, around 91% of them singletons. Sequences were obtained from peripheral blood. The rearrangement joins TRBV5-8 to TRBJ2-5; perhaps TRBD2 as D (7 bases). This clonotype was sampled from a man between 50 and 59 years old with acute or convalescent COVID-19. The CDR3 nucleotides are TGTGCCAGCAGCTTGCGGGGGCCGGGGGGTGAGACCCAGTACTTC. Its translation is CASSLRGPGGETQYF.